This entry is about one T cell receptor beta chain. Its antigen remains unidentified. This CDR3 has 13 amino acids. Germline lookup yields CDR1 SGHTA and CDR2 FQGNSA. J was trimmed by 13 bases and V by 5 bases; bases with no gene match: 12. The sample originates from a study of shared clonotypes between healthy human individuals. In the study overall: CD8 memory received one plate per donor, CD8 naive two, CD4 memory three and CD4 naive three. Study-level results: Approximately 5.1% was the fraction of naive CD4 clonotypes found shared across several donors.

The authors divided CD4+ cells into CD45RA+ naive and CD45RA-negative memory subsets. Assay: immunoSEQ multiplex PCR; the TCRdb copy retains only in-frame clones and omits some. The sample carries about 2.4 million clones, approximately 92% recorded once. The sample comprised naive CD4+ T cells sorted from blood. Subset meaning: CD45RA+ positively selected. The J gene is TRBJ2-5, the V gene TRBV7-2; TRBD1 agrees at 8 bases. The sequence was obtained from a young man in good health. This CDR3 reads CASSAPGQVLGYF. CDR3 nucleotide sequence: TGTGCCAGCAGCGCTCCGGGACAGGTCCTCGGGTACTTC.